The sequence of this T cell receptor beta chain was determined in a study of T cell responses to AZD1222 COVID-19 vaccine. CDR1 and CDR2 (germline): ENHRY, SYGVKD. V gave up 0 bases and J gave up 4 bases, with 7 bases separating them. The CDR3 contains 14 residues. Here immunoSEQ multiplex PCR was the method, and the copy in TCRdb shows in-frame clones only, minus some. The sample lists 60,000 to 75,000 clones; roughly 80% were seen once. The TCR comes from an adult who received the AZD1222 COVID-19 vaccine. The V gene is TRBV10-3, the J gene TRBJ1-5, with D uncertain. The sequences come from peripheral blood, collected 28 days after the second AZD1222 dose. Here the CDR3 DNA reads TGTGCCATCAGTGAGTCGACGGGTAATCAGCCCCAGCATTTT. This codes for CAISESTGNQPQHF.